This T cell receptor beta chain was documented in a study of early T cells in non-severe SARS-CoV-2 infection. Turning to the study itself: Unpaired chains resulted from sequencing bulk RNA of unsorted whole blood.

The table lists this clonotype with many counts. Antigen: not known. Findings and limits, study-wide: VDJdb-based matching was biased toward anti-spike CD8 responses and missed private and CD4 specificities.

Per germline, CDR1 MNHNS and CDR2 SASEGT. Trimming cost V 3 bases and J 3 bases, with 9 bases left between them. The CDR3 is made up of 15 amino acids. Attached unique molecular identifiers marked individual cDNA molecules. TCRdb recomputed calls from the 5' RACE reads with MiXCR, one row per CDR3 protein. The sample holds approximately 83,000 distinct CDR3 sequences, about 14% seen once. This TCR came from an adult who was a healthcare worker with PCR-confirmed SARS-CoV-2 infection or an uninfected control (not recorded which). The chain links TRBV6-1 to TRBJ2-6; TRBD2 might be the D (6 bases). Specimen: whole blood. The CDR3 DNA sequence: TGTGCCAGCAGTGAGGGGGGAGGTGGGGCCAACGTCCTGACTTTC. Its translation: CASSEGGGGANVLTF.